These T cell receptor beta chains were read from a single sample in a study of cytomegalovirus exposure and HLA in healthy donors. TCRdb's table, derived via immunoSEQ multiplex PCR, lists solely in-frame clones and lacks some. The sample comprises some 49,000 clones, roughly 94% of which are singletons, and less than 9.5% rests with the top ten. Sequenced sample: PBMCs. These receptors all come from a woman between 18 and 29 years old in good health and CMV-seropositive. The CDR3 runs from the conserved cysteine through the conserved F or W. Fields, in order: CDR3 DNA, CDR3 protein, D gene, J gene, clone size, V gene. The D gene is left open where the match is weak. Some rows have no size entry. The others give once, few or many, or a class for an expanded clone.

CDR3nt: TGCGCCAGCAGCCAAGAGAGGGCAGGGGACGTAACCCAGTACTTC; CDR3aa: CASSQERAGDVTQYF; d_gene: -; j_gene: TRBJ2-5; abundance: -; v_gene: TRBV4-1
CDR3nt: TGTGCCAGCAGTTCGCGACAGGGAATGGCTGAAGCTTTCTTT; CDR3aa: CASSSRQGMAEAFF; d_gene: TRBD1; j_gene: TRBJ1-1; abundance: few; v_gene: TRBV6-1
CDR3nt: TGCGCCAGCAGCCTCACTAGCGGGAAAATCAATGAGCAGTTCTTC; CDR3aa: CASSLTSGKINEQFF; d_gene: TRBD2; j_gene: TRBJ2-1; abundance: -; v_gene: TRBV5-1
CDR3nt: TGTGCCAGCAGCTTTCGGGACTGGCAGTATTTT; CDR3aa: CASSFRDWQYF; d_gene: -; j_gene: TRBJ2-3; abundance: -; v_gene: TRBV7-2
CDR3nt: TGTGCCAGCAGCTTGATGGTTGTTGGCGGAAACACTGAAGCTTTCTTT; CDR3aa: CASSLMVVGGNTEAFF; d_gene: -; j_gene: TRBJ1-1; abundance: -; v_gene: TRBV5-4
CDR3nt: TGTGCCAGCAGCGGTGGAGGACTAGAAGTACCCTACGAGCAGTACTTC; CDR3aa: CASSGGGLEVPYEQYF; d_gene: TRBD2; j_gene: TRBJ2-7; abundance: -; v_gene: TRBV13
CDR3nt: TGTGCCAGCAGCCAAGAGGGGACTAGCGGGAGACTCAATGAGCAGTTCTTC; CDR3aa: CASSQEGTSGRLNEQFF; d_gene: TRBD2; j_gene: TRBJ2-1; abundance: -; v_gene: TRBV7-2
CDR3nt: TGTGCCTGGAGTGCGACGGGATATAGCAATCAGCCCCAGCATTTT; CDR3aa: CAWSATGYSNQPQHF; d_gene: -; j_gene: TRBJ1-5; abundance: -; v_gene: TRBV30
CDR3nt: TGTGCCAGCAGCCCACGGAGCGGGAGGGCAGATTACGAGCAGTACTTC; CDR3aa: CASSPRSGRADYEQYF; d_gene: TRBD2; j_gene: TRBJ2-7; abundance: once; v_gene: TRBV5-4
CDR3nt: TGTGCCATCAGGGCTACAGGGGAGACTGAAGCTTTCTTT; CDR3aa: CAIRATGETEAFF; d_gene: TRBD1; j_gene: TRBJ1-1; abundance: -; v_gene: TRBV10-3
CDR3nt: TGTGCCAGCAGCACTAGACTAGCGGGATCCGCCTACGAGCAGTACTTC; CDR3aa: CASSTRLAGSAYEQYF; d_gene: TRBD2; j_gene: TRBJ2-7; abundance: -; v_gene: TRBV11-3
CDR3nt: TGCAGCGTCCGGTGGTCCCTAAAAGCGGGAGCCACAGATACGCAGTATTTT; CDR3aa: CSVRWSLKAGATDTQYF; d_gene: TRBD2; j_gene: TRBJ2-3; abundance: -; v_gene: TRBV29-1
CDR3nt: TGTGCCAGCAGCTTAGGGGACAGTAGCAATCAGCCCCAGCATTTT; CDR3aa: CASSLGDSSNQPQHF; d_gene: TRBD1; j_gene: TRBJ1-5; abundance: -; v_gene: TRBV7-8
CDR3nt: TGTGCCAGCAGTTTAAGCATACGCGAGACCCAGTACTTC; CDR3aa: CASSLSIRETQYF; d_gene: -; j_gene: TRBJ2-5; abundance: -; v_gene: TRBV28
CDR3nt: TGTGCCAGCAGTGAAGGCGGGACTAGCGGGAGGCTGTACTTC; CDR3aa: CASSEGGTSGRLYF; d_gene: TRBD2; j_gene: TRBJ2-7; abundance: once; v_gene: TRBV6-1
CDR3nt: TGTGCCAGCCCGGGACAGGGGGCGAACACTGAAGCTTTCTTT; CDR3aa: CASPGQGANTEAFF; d_gene: TRBD1; j_gene: TRBJ1-1; abundance: -; v_gene: TRBV28
CDR3nt: TGTGCCAACACAGGAAGCGGGAGATACGAGCAGTACTTC; CDR3aa: CANTGSGRYEQYF; d_gene: TRBD2; j_gene: TRBJ2-7; abundance: -; v_gene: TRBV2
CDR3nt: TGCAGCGTGGGGACAGGGAACTATGGCTACACCTTC; CDR3aa: CSVGTGNYGYTF; d_gene: TRBD1; j_gene: TRBJ1-2; abundance: -; v_gene: TRBV29-1
CDR3nt: TGTGCCAGCAGTTTATGGGGGAGCGGGCCAGATACGCAGTATTTT; CDR3aa: CASSLWGSGPDTQYF; d_gene: -; j_gene: TRBJ2-3; abundance: -; v_gene: TRBV27
CDR3nt: TGTGCCAGCAGCCAGGACAGAAACACTGAAGCTTTCTTT; CDR3aa: CASSQDRNTEAFF; d_gene: -; j_gene: TRBJ1-1; abundance: -; v_gene: TRBV11-1
CDR3nt: TGTGCCAGCAGCGTAGAAATCCTAGCGGGGACGGCGGGCACAGATACGCAGTATTTT; CDR3aa: CASSVEILAGTAGTDTQYF; d_gene: TRBD2; j_gene: TRBJ2-3; abundance: -; v_gene: TRBV9
CDR3nt: TGTGCCAGCAGTTTAGGGCCTGAGCAGTTCTTC; CDR3aa: CASSLGPEQFF; d_gene: -; j_gene: TRBJ2-1; abundance: -; v_gene: TRBV27
CDR3nt: TGTGCCAGCTCACCACGGCCTTCCCCCGCTGGTGAAAAACTGTTTTTT; CDR3aa: CASSPRPSPAGEKLFF; d_gene: -; j_gene: TRBJ1-4; abundance: -; v_gene: TRBV18
CDR3nt: TGTGCCAGCAGTGCACACAGGGGTATCACCTACGAGCAGTACTTC; CDR3aa: CASSAHRGITYEQYF; d_gene: TRBD1; j_gene: TRBJ2-7; abundance: -; v_gene: TRBV6-1
CDR3nt: TGCGCCAGCCGGACAGGGCGGGTCACTGAAGCTTTCTTT; CDR3aa: CASRTGRVTEAFF; d_gene: TRBD1; j_gene: TRBJ1-1; abundance: -; v_gene: TRBV5-1
CDR3nt: TGTGCCAGCACCTTAGAGGGGTTCTGGGGAGGCTACACCTTC; CDR3aa: CASTLEGFWGGYTF; d_gene: -; j_gene: TRBJ1-2; abundance: -; v_gene: TRBV7-2
CDR3nt: TGTGCTAGTGGTTTTACACAGGGAACCCACTCCTACGAGCAGTACTTC; CDR3aa: CASGFTQGTHSYEQYF; d_gene: -; j_gene: TRBJ2-7; abundance: -; v_gene: TRBV12-5
CDR3nt: TGTGCCAGCAGCCCGAGAGTGAAGGGGGCGAGCCCCGGAGGCTACACCTTC; CDR3aa: CASSPRVKGASPGGYTF; d_gene: TRBD1; j_gene: TRBJ1-2; abundance: -; v_gene: TRBV5-4
CDR3nt: TGTGCCAGCAGTCCTGACAGGACTAGCAATCAGCCCCAGCATTTT; CDR3aa: CASSPDRTSNQPQHF; d_gene: -; j_gene: TRBJ1-5; abundance: -; v_gene: TRBV7-8
CDR3nt: TGCAGCGTTGGGGACAGGGTGATCTCCTACGAGCAGTACTTC; CDR3aa: CSVGDRVISYEQYF; d_gene: TRBD1; j_gene: TRBJ2-7; abundance: -; v_gene: TRBV29-1
CDR3nt: TGCGCCAGCAGCTTGGCTCAGATGATAAGCTCCTACAATGAGCAGTTCTTC; CDR3aa: CASSLAQMISSYNEQFF; d_gene: -; j_gene: TRBJ2-1; abundance: -; v_gene: TRBV5-1
CDR3nt: TGCGCCAGCAGTGAGCCCAGGACTAGCGGCTATACCTACGAGCAGTACTTC; CDR3aa: CASSEPRTSGYTYEQYF; d_gene: TRBD2; j_gene: TRBJ2-7; abundance: -; v_gene: TRBV10-2
CDR3nt: TGTGCCAGCAGCTTGGTACCCTCGGACAGGAACTATGGCTACACCTTC; CDR3aa: CASSLVPSDRNYGYTF; d_gene: TRBD1; j_gene: TRBJ1-2; abundance: -; v_gene: TRBV5-6
CDR3nt: TGTGCCAGCAGCAGAGGACTAGCGGGAGGAGAAACGAACACCGGGGAGCTGTTTTTT; CDR3aa: CASSRGLAGGETNTGELFF; d_gene: TRBD2; j_gene: TRBJ2-2; abundance: -; v_gene: TRBV11-3
CDR3nt: TGTGCCAGCAGCGCCTCTCTGGGGCCTGCTTACAATGAGCAGTTCTTC; CDR3aa: CASSASLGPAYNEQFF; d_gene: -; j_gene: TRBJ2-1; abundance: -; v_gene: TRBV25-1
CDR3nt: TGTGCCAGTAGTAGGACTAGCGGGAGTTACGAGCAGTACTTC; CDR3aa: CASSRTSGSYEQYF; d_gene: TRBD2; j_gene: TRBJ2-7; abundance: once; v_gene: TRBV19
CDR3nt: TGCGCCAGCAGCCTAGATACACAGGGAGCCAAAAACATTCAGTACTTC; CDR3aa: CASSLDTQGAKNIQYF; d_gene: -; j_gene: TRBJ2-4; abundance: -; v_gene: TRBV4-1
CDR3nt: TGTGCCAGCGACAGGGTCTACAATGAGCAGTTCTTC; CDR3aa: CASDRVYNEQFF; d_gene: TRBD1; j_gene: TRBJ2-1; abundance: few; v_gene: TRBV7-9
CDR3nt: TGTGCCAGCAGTCCTACGGTCGGCTCCTACAATGAGCAGTTCTTC; CDR3aa: CASSPTVGSYNEQFF; d_gene: -; j_gene: TRBJ2-1; abundance: -; v_gene: TRBV6-5
CDR3nt: TGTGCCAGCAGCCCCAGAAGACTAGCGGGAGGTTACAATGAGCAGTTCTTC; CDR3aa: CASSPRRLAGGYNEQFF; d_gene: TRBD2; j_gene: TRBJ2-1; abundance: -; v_gene: TRBV7-8
CDR3nt: TGTGCCAGCTCACCTCCTCGGACAGGGGGGGGCTACGAGCAGTACTTC; CDR3aa: CASSPPRTGGGYEQYF; d_gene: TRBD1; j_gene: TRBJ2-7; abundance: -; v_gene: TRBV18
CDR3nt: TGTGCCAGCTCAGTCCAGACAGGCGTTGGGGCCAACGTCCTGACTTTC; CDR3aa: CASSVQTGVGANVLTF; d_gene: -; j_gene: TRBJ2-6; abundance: -; v_gene: TRBV18
CDR3nt: TGTGCCAGCAGGGAAGGGACAAATTTCTATGGCTACACCTTC; CDR3aa: CASREGTNFYGYTF; d_gene: -; j_gene: TRBJ1-2; abundance: -; v_gene: TRBV5-6
CDR3nt: TGTGCCAGCAGTTTTCAAAGCAATCAGCCCCAGCATTTT; CDR3aa: CASSFQSNQPQHF; d_gene: -; j_gene: TRBJ1-5; abundance: -; v_gene: TRBV28
CDR3nt: TGTGCCAGCACCCCGGGAGCGGGGACTATTACGCAGTATTTT; CDR3aa: CASTPGAGTITQYF; d_gene: TRBD2; j_gene: TRBJ2-3; abundance: -; v_gene: TRBV6-6
CDR3nt: TGTGCCAGCAGTGAACAAGCGGGGGGTTTGGGCGAGCAGTACTTC; CDR3aa: CASSEQAGGLGEQYF; d_gene: TRBD2; j_gene: TRBJ2-7; abundance: -; v_gene: TRBV2
CDR3nt: TGTGCCAGCAGTAAGGGGGCAGCGAGGACTAATGAAAAACTGTTTTTT; CDR3aa: CASSKGAARTNEKLFF; d_gene: TRBD1; j_gene: TRBJ1-4; abundance: few; v_gene: TRBV6-6
CDR3nt: TGTGCCAGCAGCCAAGAATGGCCAGGGTCCGGGGAGCTGTTTTTT; CDR3aa: CASSQEWPGSGELFF; d_gene: -; j_gene: TRBJ2-2; abundance: -; v_gene: TRBV4-2
CDR3nt: TGTGCTTGCCAAGGGGGCAAAGAGACCCAGTACTTC; CDR3aa: CACQGGKETQYF; d_gene: TRBD1; j_gene: TRBJ2-5; abundance: once; v_gene: TRBV11-3
CDR3nt: TGTGCCTGGGCCACATGGAGCACTGAAGCTTTCTTT; CDR3aa: CAWATWSTEAFF; d_gene: -; j_gene: TRBJ1-1; abundance: -; v_gene: TRBV30
CDR3nt: TGTGCCACAAGGGGAGAGACCCAGTACTTC; CDR3aa: CATRGETQYF; d_gene: -; j_gene: TRBJ2-5; abundance: -; v_gene: TRBV7-2